This TCR beta chain was captured by sequencing in a study of T cell changes during pregnancy in multiple sclerosis. Some clones are missing from TCRdb's copy, which holds only in-frame ones; the method was immunoSEQ multiplex PCR. The table lists approximately 39,000 clones, roughly 93% of them singletons. Germline assignment: CDR1 SGHRS and CDR2 YFSETQ. V dropped 3 bases and J dropped 0; count of bases not matched to a gene: 6. CDR3 size: 17 residues. The material was CD4+ T cells from peripheral blood mononuclear cells, obtained in the second trimester of pregnancy. The receptor was isolated from a female donor with multiple sclerosis, enrolled in a pregnancy study. The rearrangement links TRBV5-1 to TRBJ2-3; TRBD2 aligns across 11 bases. The CDR3 bases are TGCGCCAGCAGCTATGGGACTAGCGGCCAGAGCACAGATACGCAGTATTTT. It translates to CASSYGTSGQSTDTQYF.